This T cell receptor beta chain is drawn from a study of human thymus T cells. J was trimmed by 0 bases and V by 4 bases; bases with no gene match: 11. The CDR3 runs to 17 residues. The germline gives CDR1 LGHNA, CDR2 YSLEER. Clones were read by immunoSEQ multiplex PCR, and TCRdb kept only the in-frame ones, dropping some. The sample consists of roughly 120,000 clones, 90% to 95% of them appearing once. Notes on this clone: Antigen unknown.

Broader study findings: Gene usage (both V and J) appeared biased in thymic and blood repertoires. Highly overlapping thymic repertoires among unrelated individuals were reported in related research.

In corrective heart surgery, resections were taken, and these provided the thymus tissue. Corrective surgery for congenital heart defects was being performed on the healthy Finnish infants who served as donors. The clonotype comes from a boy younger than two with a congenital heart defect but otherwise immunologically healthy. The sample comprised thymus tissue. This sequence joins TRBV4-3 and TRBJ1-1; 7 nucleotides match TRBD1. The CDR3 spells CASSPNRDSKVNTEAFF. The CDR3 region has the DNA TGCGCCAGCAGCCCCAACCGGGACAGCAAGGTGAACACTGAAGCTTTCTTT.